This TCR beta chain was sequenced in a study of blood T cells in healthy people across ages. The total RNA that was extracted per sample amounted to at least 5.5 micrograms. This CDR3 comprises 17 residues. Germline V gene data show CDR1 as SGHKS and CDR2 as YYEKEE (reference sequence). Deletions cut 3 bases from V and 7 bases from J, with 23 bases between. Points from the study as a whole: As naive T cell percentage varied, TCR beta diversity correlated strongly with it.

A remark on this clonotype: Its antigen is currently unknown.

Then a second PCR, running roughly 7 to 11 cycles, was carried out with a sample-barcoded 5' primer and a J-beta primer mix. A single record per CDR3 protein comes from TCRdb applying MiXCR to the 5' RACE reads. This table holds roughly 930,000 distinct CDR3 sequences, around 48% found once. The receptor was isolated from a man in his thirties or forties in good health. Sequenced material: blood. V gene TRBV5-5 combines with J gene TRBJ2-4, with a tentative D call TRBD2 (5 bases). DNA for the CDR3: TGTGCCAGCAGCTATTTCCGACCCCGTGATGGCGGGAACATTCAGTACTTC. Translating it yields CASSYFRPRDGGNIQYF.